This T cell receptor (beta chain) came from a study of T-cell memory formation after mild COVID-19. Overall study: TCR clusters were mostly confined to one donor each. Study results and caveats: Mostly located in CM and EM were contracting CD4+ clones, with contracting CD8+ clones located in EMRA.

Constant-segment-primed 5'RACE gave TCR alpha and TCR beta cDNA libraries with sample barcodes and UMIs. TCRdb ran MiXCR on the 5' RACE reads and lists one entry per CDR3 protein. This table has 250,000 to 300,000 distinct CDR3 sequences, around 15% appearing once. Trimming took 0 bases from V and 11 from J; bases not matched to a gene: 4. Germline V CDR1 and CDR2: SGHDT, YYEEEE. The CDR3 extends over 12 amino acids. This clonotype was counted ten times or more. Its antigen is unidentified. Sequences were obtained from PBMCs or a T cell subset sorted from them (not recorded which). The chain recombines TRBV5-6 with TRBJ1-1; the match to TRBD1 covers 7 bases. This sequence was found in a man in his late teens or twenties who had mild COVID-19 (a few samples of this study predate the infection). Cell type and time point are not known. As DNA, the CDR3 is TGTGCCAGCAGCTTGGTCGCGACAGGGGCTTTCTTT. This translates into CASSLVATGAFF.